The rows below give T cell receptor beta chains drawn from one sample of a study of T cell responses to AZD1222 COVID-19 vaccine. The method was immunoSEQ multiplex PCR; TCRdb's version includes in-frame clones alone and lacks a portion of them. The sample has 75,000 to 95,000 clones, roughly nine tenths seen once. Sequenced material: peripheral blood, taken on day 0 of MenACWY control vaccination. The receptors were sampled from an adult in good health. The CDR3 runs from the conserved cysteine through the conserved F or W. Fields, in order: CDR3 protein, CDR3 DNA, V gene, clone size, D gene, J gene, CDR3 length. The D gene is left open where the match is weak. Where a row states a size, it is once, few, many or the class of an expanded clone; other rows omit it.

CDR3: CASTRGDNYGYTF; DNA: TGTGCCAGCACCCGAGGGGACAACTATGGCTACACCTTC; V: TRBV25-1; size: NA; D: NA; J: TRBJ1-2; length: 13
CDR3: CASSPPTGNYGYTF; DNA: TGTGCCAGCAGCCCACCGACAGGGAACTATGGCTACACCTTC; V: TRBV11-2; size: NA; D: TRBD1; J: TRBJ1-2; length: 14
CDR3: CASSPNEISSYEQYF; DNA: TGTGCCAGCTCTCCGAACGAAATTAGCTCCTACGAGCAGTACTTC; V: TRBV18; size: NA; D: NA; J: TRBJ2-7; length: 15
CDR3: CASSPRDRGNYGYTF; DNA: TGTGCCAGCAGCCCCAGGGACAGGGGCAACTATGGCTACACCTTC; V: TRBV7-9; size: NA; D: TRBD1; J: TRBJ1-2; length: 15
CDR3: CSASLAGSTEAFF; DNA: TGCAGTGCTAGTTTGGCAGGGAGCACTGAAGCTTTCTTT; V: TRBV20-1; size: NA; D: NA; J: TRBJ1-1; length: 13
CDR3: CASGLDRQVYSNQPQHF; DNA: TGTGCTAGTGGTTTGGACAGACAGGTCTATAGCAATCAGCCCCAGCATTTT; V: TRBV12-5; size: NA; D: NA; J: TRBJ1-5; length: 17
CDR3: CASSLVGDSSYNSPLHF; DNA: TGTGCCAGCAGCTTGGTGGGTGACAGCTCCTATAATTCACCCCTCCACTTT; V: TRBV5-5; size: NA; D: NA; J: TRBJ1-6; length: 17
CDR3: CASSLLLGTGGHGELFF; DNA: TGTGCCAGCAGCTTATTGCTGGGGACAGGGGGCCACGGGGAGCTGTTTTTT; V: TRBV7-9; size: NA; D: TRBD1; J: TRBJ2-2; length: 17
CDR3: CAISDRVGGGRGETQYF; DNA: TGTGCCATCAGTGATAGGGTCGGTGGGGGCCGCGGGGAGACCCAGTACTTC; V: TRBV10-3; size: NA; D: NA; J: TRBJ2-5; length: 17
CDR3: CACEGDRAGGELFF; DNA: TGTGCCTGTGAGGGGGACAGGGCTGGCGGGGAGCTGTTTTTT; V: TRBV30; size: NA; D: TRBD1; J: TRBJ2-2; length: 14
CDR3: CAWSLLAGSSYEQYF; DNA: TGTGCCTGGAGCCTCCTAGCGGGGTCCTCCTACGAGCAGTACTTC; V: TRBV30; size: NA; D: TRBD2; J: TRBJ2-7; length: 15
CDR3: CASSRIGSNQPQHF; DNA: TGTGCCAGCAGTAGGATCGGGAGCAATCAGCCCCAGCATTTT; V: TRBV6-5; size: NA; D: NA; J: TRBJ1-5; length: 14
CDR3: CASSLAGTGALHF; DNA: TGTGCCAGCAGCTTAGCAGGTACAGGGGCCCTCCACTTT; V: TRBV7-2; size: NA; D: TRBD1; J: TRBJ1-6; length: 13
CDR3: CASSTTGGAVFF; DNA: TGTGCCAGCAGTACGACAGGGGGCGCGGTTTTCTTT; V: TRBV6-5; size: NA; D: TRBD1; J: TRBJ1-1; length: 12
CDR3: CATGPRDRRTYEQYF; DNA: TGTGCCACCGGTCCCCGGGACAGAAGGACCTACGAGCAGTACTTC; V: TRBV6-5; size: NA; D: TRBD1; J: TRBJ2-7; length: 15
CDR3: CASSVRGGKTEAFF; DNA: TGCGCCAGCAGTGTCAGGGGGGGGAAGACTGAAGCTTTCTTT; V: TRBV10-2; size: NA; D: TRBD1; J: TRBJ1-1; length: 14
CDR3: CASSLEDRWNTEAFF; DNA: TGTGCCAGCAGCTTAGAGGACAGGTGGAACACTGAAGCTTTCTTT; V: TRBV7-2; size: NA; D: TRBD1; J: TRBJ1-1; length: 15
CDR3: CASSDRGQGDTQYF; DNA: TGTGCCAGCAGCGACAGGGGGCAGGGAGATACGCAGTATTTT; V: TRBV14; size: NA; D: TRBD1; J: TRBJ2-3; length: 14
CDR3: CASSPEKMNTEAFF; DNA: TGTGCCAGCAGCCCCGAAAAAATGAACACTGAAGCTTTCTTT; V: TRBV7-9; size: NA; D: NA; J: TRBJ1-1; length: 14
CDR3: CASSFDTGRYGYTF; DNA: TGTGCCAGCAGCTTTGATACAGGACGCTATGGCTACACCTTC; V: TRBV5-5; size: NA; D: NA; J: TRBJ1-2; length: 14
CDR3: CASSSDRVTDTQYF; DNA: TGTGCCAGCAGCTCGGACAGGGTTACGGATACGCAGTATTTT; V: TRBV11-1; size: NA; D: TRBD1; J: TRBJ2-3; length: 14
CDR3: CASSESGSRPQHF; DNA: TGTGCCAGCAGTGAATCTGGGTCTCGGCCCCAGCATTTT; V: TRBV25-1; size: NA; D: NA; J: TRBJ1-5; length: 13
CDR3: CASSLDGQVEKLFF; DNA: TGCGCCAGCAGCTTGGACGGACAGGTTGAAAAACTGTTTTTT; V: TRBV5-1; size: NA; D: TRBD1; J: TRBJ1-4; length: 14
CDR3: CASSYSIEGGLYYNEQFF; DNA: TGTGCCAGCAGTTACTCGATAGAGGGGGGTCTCTACTACAATGAGCAGTTCTTC; V: TRBV6-2/TRBV6-3; size: NA; D: NA; J: TRBJ2-1; length: 18
CDR3: CASSRASGGTGELFF; DNA: TGTGCCAGCAGCCGGGCCAGCGGGGGCACCGGGGAGCTGTTTTTT; V: TRBV11-1; size: NA; D: TRBD2; J: TRBJ2-2; length: 15
CDR3: CASSPDRGSNEKLFF; DNA: TGTGCCAGCTCACCCGACAGGGGTTCTAATGAAAAACTGTTTTTT; V: TRBV18; size: NA; D: TRBD1; J: TRBJ1-4; length: 15
CDR3: CASSPPGGGGETQYF; DNA: TGTGCCAGCAGTCCCCCCGGGGGAGGAGGGGAGACCCAGTACTTC; V: TRBV6-4; size: NA; D: NA; J: TRBJ2-5; length: 15
CDR3: CASSQGGGTEAFF; DNA: TGTGCCAGCAGCCAAGGGGGAGGCACTGAAGCTTTCTTT; V: TRBV3-1/TRBV3-2; size: NA; D: NA; J: TRBJ1-1; length: 13
CDR3: CSASPSGGAVETQYF; DNA: TGCAGTGCTAGTCCCAGCGGGGGGGCTGTAGAGACCCAGTACTTC; V: TRBV20-1; size: NA; D: TRBD2; J: TRBJ2-5; length: 15
CDR3: CASSQQGLSTEAFF; DNA: TGTGCCAGCAGCCAACAGGGTTTATCCACTGAAGCTTTCTTT; V: TRBV14; size: NA; D: NA; J: TRBJ1-1; length: 14
CDR3: CASSSFLGSHEQYF; DNA: TGTGCCAGCAGTTCCTTTCTTGGGTCCCACGAGCAGTACTTC; V: TRBV27; size: NA; D: NA; J: TRBJ2-7; length: 14
CDR3: CASSLRQEWAGELFF; DNA: TGCGCCAGCAGCTTGCGCCAGGAATGGGCCGGGGAGCTGTTTTTT; V: TRBV5-1; size: NA; D: NA; J: TRBJ2-2; length: 15
CDR3: CASSIDLRDNYGYTF; DNA: TGTGCCAGTAGTATAGATCTGAGGGATAACTATGGCTACACCTTC; V: TRBV19; size: NA; D: NA; J: TRBJ1-2; length: 15
CDR3: CASGFPGQETQYF; DNA: TGTGCTAGTGGTTTCCCAGGTCAAGAGACCCAGTACTTC; V: TRBV12-5; size: NA; D: NA; J: TRBJ2-5; length: 13
CDR3: CASSLTSGGWETQYF; DNA: TGTGCCAGCAGTCTGACTAGCGGGGGCTGGGAGACCCAGTACTTC; V: TRBV27; size: few; D: TRBD2; J: TRBJ2-5; length: 15
CDR3: CASSGGQAVGSPLHF; DNA: TGCGCCAGCAGTGGGGGACAGGCTGTGGGTTCACCCCTCCACTTT; V: TRBV10-1; size: NA; D: TRBD1; J: TRBJ1-6; length: 15
CDR3: CASSFDYREQYF; DNA: TGTGCCAGCAGTTTCGACTACCGCGAGCAGTACTTC; V: TRBV6-2/TRBV6-3; size: NA; D: NA; J: TRBJ2-7; length: 12
CDR3: CASSLRGQGALSPLHF; DNA: TGTGCCAGCAGCTTAAGAGGACAGGGGGCCCTGTCACCCCTCCACTTT; V: TRBV7-3; size: NA; D: TRBD1; J: TRBJ1-6; length: 16
CDR3: CASSHRRQLNEKLFF; DNA: TGTGCCAGCAGCCACCGGCGACAGCTTAATGAAAAACTGTTTTTT; V: TRBV7-9; size: NA; D: NA; J: TRBJ1-4; length: 15
CDR3: CASSAPGQGVQETQYF; DNA: TGCGCCAGCAGTGCCCCGGGACAGGGGGTCCAAGAGACCCAGTACTTC; V: TRBV10-2; size: NA; D: TRBD1; J: TRBJ2-5; length: 16
CDR3: CASRRTGFEKLFF; DNA: TGTGCCAGCAGGAGGACAGGGTTTGAAAAACTGTTTTTT; V: TRBV27; size: NA; D: TRBD1; J: TRBJ1-4; length: 13
CDR3: CASSQDEGETQYF; DNA: TGCGCCAGCAGCCAAGATGAGGGGGAGACGCAGTATTTT; V: TRBV4-1; size: NA; D: NA; J: TRBJ2-3; length: 13
CDR3: CASRKGAINEQFF; DNA: TGTGCCAGCAGGAAGGGGGCGATCAATGAGCAGTTCTTC; V: TRBV6-5; size: NA; D: TRBD1; J: TRBJ2-1; length: 13
CDR3: CASSSAPDGQAFF; DNA: TGTGCCAGCAGTTCGGCACCGGATGGTCAAGCTTTCTTT; V: TRBV12-3/TRBV12-4; size: NA; D: NA; J: TRBJ1-1; length: 13
CDR3: CASSLSGGEQYF; DNA: TGTGCCAGCAGTTTGTCAGGGGGCGAGCAGTACTTC; V: TRBV27; size: NA; D: TRBD1; J: TRBJ2-7; length: 12
CDR3: CASRSRVEAFF; DNA: TGTGCCAGCAGGAGTCGGGTCGAAGCTTTCTTT; V: TRBV12-3/TRBV12-4; size: NA; D: NA; J: TRBJ1-1; length: 11